This TCR beta chain is from a study of cytomegalovirus exposure and HLA in healthy donors. Study-wide findings and caveats: Confirmation in vitro established that three CMV-associated chains were specific for CMV antigens.

Trimming removed 1 base from V and 11 bases from J, with 18 bases in between. Germline V gene data show CDR1 as SGHRS and CDR2 as YFSETQ. This CDR3 comprises 14 residues. The PCR ran on 60 Vbeta and 13 Jbeta primers. Produced via immunoSEQ multiplex PCR; TCRdb's table is partial and in-frame only. The repertoire holds 150,000 to 200,000 clones, roughly 87% seen once, with 0.7% to 1% in the top ten. With respect to this clone: Antigen unknown.

At collection, donors were nominally healthy, but unrecorded immune exposures were probable. This receptor was identified in a woman younger than 45 in good health and CMV-seronegative. The sequenced sample consisted of PBMCs. V gene TRBV5-1 combines with J gene TRBJ1-1, with TRBD1 as a possible D gene (5 bases). In DNA, the CDR3 is TGCGCCAGCAGCTTGTTGGGGGTGGTTCGGGGGGCTTTCTTT. Translating it yields CASSLLGVVRGAFF. Complete variable domain (other parts from reference TRBV5-1 and TRBJ1-1): KAGVTQTPRYLIKTRGQQVTLSCSPISGHRSVSWYQQTPGQGLQFLFEYFSETQRNKGNFPGRFSGRQFSNSRSEMNVSTLELGDSALYLCASSLLGVVRGAFFGQGTRLTVV.